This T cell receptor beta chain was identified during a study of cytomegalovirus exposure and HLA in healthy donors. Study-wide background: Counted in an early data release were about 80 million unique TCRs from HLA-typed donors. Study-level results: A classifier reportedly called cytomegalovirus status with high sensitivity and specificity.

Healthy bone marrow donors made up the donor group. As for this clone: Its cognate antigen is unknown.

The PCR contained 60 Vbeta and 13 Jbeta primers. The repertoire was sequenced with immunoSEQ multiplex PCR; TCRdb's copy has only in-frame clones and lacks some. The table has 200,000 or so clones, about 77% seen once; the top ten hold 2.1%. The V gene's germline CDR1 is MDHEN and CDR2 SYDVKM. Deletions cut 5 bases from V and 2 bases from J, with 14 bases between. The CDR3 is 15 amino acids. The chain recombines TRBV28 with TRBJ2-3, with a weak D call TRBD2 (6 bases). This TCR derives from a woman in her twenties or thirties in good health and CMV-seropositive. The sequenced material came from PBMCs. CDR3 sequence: CASSPGGTPTDTQYF. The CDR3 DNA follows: TGTGCCAGCAGTCCTGGGGGGACCCCCACAGATACGCAGTATTTT.